A single sample is the source of the 6 T cell receptor beta chains below, sequenced in a study of blood T cell repertoires in COVID-19. Produced via immunoSEQ multiplex PCR; TCRdb's table is partial and in-frame only. The sample contains more than 200,000 clones, 84% of which appear only once. Sequenced sample: peripheral blood. The receptors were gathered from a man aged 55 to 70 with acute or convalescent COVID-19.

The chain couples TRBV6-5 to TRBJ2-7; TRBD2 aligns across 9 bases. V lost 2 bases to trimming and J lost 3 bases; unmatched junction nucleotides: 5. The CDR3 totals 15 residues. Germline CDR1 reads MNHEY; CDR2 reads SVGAGI. The CDR3, as DNA: TGTGCCAGCAGTTACAGTGGCGGGGGGGGCTACGAGCAGTACTTC. Translation: CASSYSGGGGYEQYF.

This clone was recorded a few times. The chain couples TRBV6-5 to TRBJ1-6; D is unclear. Germline CDR1 MNHEY, CDR2 SVGAGI. V was trimmed by 6 bases and J by 5 bases, leaving 8 bases between them. The CDR3 sequence is 13 residues long. CDR3 in DNA: TGTGCCAGCAGCCGGGATGATAATTCACCCCTCCACTTT. Its translation is CASSRDDNSPLHF.

The rearrangement uses TRBV19 and TRBJ1-2, with 7 bases fitting TRBD1. The CDR3 extends over 14 amino acids. The germline gives CDR1 LNHDA, CDR2 SQIVND (reference sequence). After removal of 4 bases from V and 5 bases from J, the junction contained 7 bases not matched to a gene. CDR3 region: CASSRQGVGYGYTF. The CDR3, as DNA: TGTGCCAGTAGTAGACAGGGTGTCGGGTATGGCTACACCTTC. Looking up the rest from reference TRBV19 and TRBJ1-2 gives the full variable domain: DGGITQSPKYLFRKEGQNVTLSCEQNLNHDAMYWYRQDPGQGLRLIYYSQIVNDFQKGDIAEGYSVSREKKESFPLTVTSAQKNPTAFYLCASSRQGVGYGYTFGSGTRLTVV.

The rearrangement uses TRBV6-5 and TRBJ2-7, with TRBD1 identical over 9 bases. Trimming took 4 bases from V and 0 from J; bases not matched to a gene: 7. The CDR3 runs to 16 residues. CDR1 and CDR2 from the germline V gene are MNHEY and SVGAGI. CDR3 DNA sequence: TGTGCCAGCAGTTCCGGACAGGGGAGGGTCTCCTACGAGCAGTACTTC. Translating gives CASSSGQGRVSYEQYF.

This chain joins TRBV3-1 (or the pseudogene TRBV3-2) and TRBJ1-3, with TRBD1 identical over 7 bases. The CDR3 consists of 17 residues. Germline lookup yields CDR1 LGHDT and CDR2 YNNKEL (reference sequence). V shed 3 bases, J shed 0 bases, and the junction held 8 bases outside the gene matches. This chain's CDR3 is CASSHSGTAFSGNTIYF. The CDR3, as DNA: TGTGCCAGCAGCCATTCGGGGACAGCCTTCTCTGGAAACACCATATATTTT.

V gene TRBV5-1 combines with J gene TRBJ2-7; TRBD1 matches 12 bases. The ends lost 4 bases at V and 5 bases at J; junction bases unmatched: 7. Germline V gene sequence: CDR1 SGHRS, CDR2 YFSETQ. The CDR3 runs 15 residues. CDR3 in DNA: TGCGCCAGCAGCCCCCTGGGACAGGGGGCGAACGAGCAGTACTTC. It specifies CASSPLGQGANEQYF.